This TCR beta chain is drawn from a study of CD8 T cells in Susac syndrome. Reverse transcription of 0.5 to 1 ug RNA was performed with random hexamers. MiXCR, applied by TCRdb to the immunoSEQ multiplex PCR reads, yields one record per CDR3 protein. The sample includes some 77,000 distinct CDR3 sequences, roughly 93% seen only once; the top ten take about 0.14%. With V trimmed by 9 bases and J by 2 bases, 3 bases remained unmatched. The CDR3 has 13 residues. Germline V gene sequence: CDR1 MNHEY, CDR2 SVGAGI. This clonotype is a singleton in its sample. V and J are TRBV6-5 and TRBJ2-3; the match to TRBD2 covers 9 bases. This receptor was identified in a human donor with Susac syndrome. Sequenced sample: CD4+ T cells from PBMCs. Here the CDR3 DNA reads TGTGCCAGTAAGCGGGGGGCCACAGATACGCAGTATTTT. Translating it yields CASKRGATDTQYF.